These 29 T cell receptor beta chains share one sample of origin, sequenced in a study of low-dose radiotherapy and immunotherapy resistance in tumors. Primers used for first-strand cDNA, a TRAV- and TRBV-specific set, covered both alpha and beta chains. Using a constant-region primer together with a V-primer adapter, TCRs were subjected to roughly 18 PCR cycles of amplification. One entry per CDR3 protein results from TCRdb running MiXCR on the reads. The sample includes tens of thousands of distinct CDR3 sequences, 8% to 10% of them seen just once. Indicated time point: before trial treatment. Sequencing was performed on PBMCs, taken before treatment. All receptors come from a male donor with prostate cancer.

This clonotype was counted at least ten times. CDR3 in amino acids: CASSLVPLNTEAFF. For the CDR3, the DNA is TGTGCCAGCAGCTTAGTTCCCTTAAACACTGAAGCTTTCTTT. This rearrangement joins TRBV7-9 to TRBJ1-1; no clear D gene. Germline-derived CDR1 and CDR2 are SEHNR and FQNEAQ (reference sequence). Trimming shortened V by 1 base and J by 2 bases, and 8 bases separated the two germline ends. The CDR3 covers 14 residues.

This clonotype occurred many times. The CDR3 DNA reads as TGTGCCAGCAGCAGGTCAGGACTAGCGGAACCCTACAATGAGCAGTTCTTC. Encoded protein: CASSRSGLAEPYNEQFF. The chain is built from TRBV21-1 and TRBJ2-1; TRBD2, the D gene given by the table, was not confirmed from the DNA. TRBV21-1 counts as a pseudogene. The CDR3 covers 17 residues.

In this sample, this clonotype turned up many times. The rearrangement uses TRBV5-1 and TRBJ2-2; D possibly corresponds to TRBD2 (6 bases). Trimming shortened V by 4 bases and J by 3 bases, and 10 bases separated the two germline ends. Germline lookup yields CDR1 SGHRS and CDR2 YFSETQ. The CDR3 consists of 14 residues. The CDR3 reads CASSLRGDTGELFF. The CDR3 nucleotides read TGCGCCAGCAGCCTGCGGGGAGACACCGGGGAGCTGTTTTTT.

This clonotype showed up many times. This chain uses TRBV28 with TRBJ2-5, with D uncertain. Deletions cut 3 bases from V and 5 bases from J, with 16 bases between. The CDR3 runs to 15 residues. The germline V gene has CDR1 MDHEN and CDR2 SYDVKM. As DNA, the CDR3 is TGTGCCAGCAGTTTTGCCCGGATAAGGATGGAGACCCAGTACTTC. This translates into CASSFARIRMETQYF. Variable domain in full (rest from reference TRBV28 and TRBJ2-5): DVKVTQSSRYLVKRTGEKVFLECVQDMDHENMFWYRQDPGLGLRLIYFSYDVKMKEKGDIPEGYSVSREKKERFSLILESASTNQTSMYLCASSFARIRMETQYFGPGTRLLVL.

This clonotype was detected ten times or more. J is TRBJ2-2 and V is TRBV30, with unresolved D. Germline-derived CDR1 and CDR2 are GTSNPN and SVGIG (reference sequence). V lost 3 bases, J lost 1 base, and 9 bases lay in between. This CDR3 region has 14 residues. This chain's CDR3 is CAWRKVLNTGELFF. DNA of the CDR3: TGTGCCTGGAGAAAGGTGCTGAACACCGGGGAGCTGTTTTTT.

This clonotype was observed many times. The V and J genes are TRBV19 and TRBJ2-2, with D perhaps matching TRBD1 (5 bases). V was shortened by 5 bases and J by 2 bases, with 15 bases between the two germline ends. Looked up from germline, CDR1 is LNHDA and CDR2 is SQIVND (reference sequence). CDR3 length: 16 amino acids. DNA for the CDR3: TGTGCCAGTAGTCAAGGGGCAGGTAGAAACACCGGGGAGCTGTTTTTT. Its protein product is CASSQGAGRNTGELFF.

There are many counts of this clonotype. V usage is TRBV6-5 and J usage is TRBJ2-5, with D possibly matching TRBD2 (6 bases). The germline CDR1 and CDR2 sequences are MNHEY and SVGAGI. The CDR3 is made up of 14 amino acids. Trimming removed 5 bases from V and 8 bases from J, with 18 bases in between. DNA for the CDR3: TGTGCCAGCAGTAAACCGTCACAGGAGGGTACCCAGTACTTC. Translation gives CASSKPSQEGTQYF.

This clonotype was detected many times. The chain joins TRBV5-1 to TRBJ2-7; 10 bases agree with TRBD1. The CDR3 is made up of 15 amino acids. Losses at the gene ends were 4 bases for V and 6 bases for J; bases not matched to a gene: 10. Germline-derived CDR1 and CDR2 are SGHRS and YFSETQ. The CDR3 DNA reads as TGCGCCAGCAGCCCACTACCTGGGGACAGGGGCGAGCAGTACTTC. Translation: CASSPLPGDRGEQYF. The whole variable domain, filled in from reference TRBV5-1 and TRBJ2-7, reads KAGVTQTPRYLIKTRGQQVTLSCSPISGHRSVSWYQQTPGQGLQFLFEYFSETQRNKGNFPGRFSGRQFSNSRSEMNVSTLELGDSALYLCASSPLPGDRGEQYFGPGTRLTVT.

The table lists this clonotype with many counts. This chain links TRBV27 with TRBJ2-7, with TRBD1 as a possible D gene (5 bases). With 5 bases removed from V and 2 bases from J, the gap between germline ends came to 10 bases. The germline CDR1 and CDR2 sequences are MNHEY and SMNVEV (reference sequence). The CDR3 has 13 residues. The DNA of the CDR3 is TGTGCCAGCAGTCCCAGGGTCCCCTACGAGCAGTACTTC. This gives the protein CASSPRVPYEQYF.

This clonotype was seen a few times. The rearrangement joins TRBV5-1 to TRBJ2-7; D is unresolved. The CDR3 runs 14 residues. Germline-derived CDR1 and CDR2 are SGHRS and YFSETQ. Trimming shortened V by 0 bases and J by 0 bases, and 7 bases separated the two germline ends. This CDR3 is CASSLAPSSYEQYF. The CDR3 DNA follows: TGCGCCAGCAGCTTGGCACCGAGCTCCTACGAGCAGTACTTC.

This clonotype was seen at least ten times. This rearrangement joins TRBV28 to TRBJ2-7; no definite D call. Germline V lookup: CDR1 MDHEN, CDR2 SYDVKM. Trimming removed 1 base at V and 6 bases at J, with 22 bases between. CDR3 length equals 17 residues. The CDR3 is CASSLLSPGQELAEQYF. The CDR3 DNA reads as TGTGCCAGCAGTTTATTGAGCCCCGGGCAGGAGCTCGCCGAGCAGTACTTC.

This clonotype has a count of ten or more. V usage is TRBV15 and J usage is TRBJ2-3; TRBD2 matches 8 bases. The CDR3 loop spans 12 amino acids. Germline loops: CDR1 LNHNV, CDR2 YYDKDF (reference sequence). J lost 13 bases, V lost 5 bases, and 8 bases had no gene match. The CDR3 region is CATSRREGREYF. In DNA, the CDR3 is TGTGCCACCAGCCGACGGGAGGGTAGGGAGTATTTT.

This clonotype appeared many times. The chain couples TRBV4-2 to TRBJ2-5; TRBD2 agrees at 11 bases. V lost 4 bases and J lost 7; bases outside the gene matches: 11. Germline CDR1 is LGHNA and CDR2 is YNFKEQ. There are 16 residues in the CDR3. For the CDR3, the DNA is TGTGCCAGCAGCCCGGATAGCGGGAGGGCCGGGGTGACCCAGTACTTC. Protein product: CASSPDSGRAGVTQYF.

This clonotype was counted many times. The J gene is TRBJ2-2, the V gene TRBV21-1; the DNA was not used to check the table's D call, TRBD2. TRBV21-1 is a recognized pseudogene. This CDR3 has 19 residues. DNA for the CDR3: TGTGCCAGCAGCAAAGGGGGACTAGCGGGAGTGTGCCAACCCGGGGAGCTGTTTTTT. The encoded protein is CASSKGGLAGVCQPGELFF.

This clonotype occurred many times. V and J are TRBV7-9 and TRBJ2-1, with 7 nucleotides matching TRBD2. Germline lookup yields CDR1 SEHNR and CDR2 FQNEAQ (reference sequence). V dropped 8 bases and J dropped 7; count of bases not matched to a gene: 11. CDR3 length: 14 amino acids. The CDR3 loop is CASRRASGRNEQFF. In nucleotides, the CDR3 is TGTGCCAGCCGTCGTGCTAGCGGTCGTAATGAGCAGTTCTTC.

This clonotype was seen at least ten times. The chain is built from TRBV6-1 and TRBJ2-3, with TRBD2 identical over 13 bases. From germline, CDR1 is MNHNS and CDR2 SASEGT. V shed 6 bases and J 0 bases; nucleotides not matched to a gene: 0. The CDR3 loop spans 15 amino acids. The CDR3 DNA sequence: TGTGCCAGCAGGACTAGCGGGGGGAGCACAGATACGCAGTATTTT. Protein: CASRTSGGSTDTQYF.

In its sample, this clonotype was seen many times. One end of the junction fails to match germline, which may point to a read error. The V and J genes are TRBV7-4 and TRBJ2-7, with D uncertain. CDR3 size: 14 residues. Germline lookup yields CDR1 SGHVT and CDR2 SQSDAQ. The CDR3 DNA reads TGTGCCAGCAGCTTAGTACCGTGGTCCTTCGAGCAGTACTTC. It encodes CASSLVPWSFEQYF. The variable domain in full, with the rest retrieved from reference TRBV7-4 and TRBJ2-7, is GAGVSQSPRYKVAKRGRDVALRCDSISGHVTLYWYRQTLGQGSEVLTYSQSDAQRDKSGRPSGRFSAERPERSVSTLKIQRTEQGDSAVYLCASSLVPWSFEQYFGPGTRLTVT.

In this sample, this clonotype turned up many times. The chain couples TRBV28 to TRBJ1-5; TRBD1 aligns across 9 bases. With V trimmed by 7 bases and J by 0 bases, 10 bases remained unmatched. CDR1 and CDR2 (germline): MDHEN, SYDVKM. This CDR3 has 17 residues. CDR3 region: CASTGTGRLYSNQPQHF. DNA for the CDR3: TGTGCCAGCACCGGGACAGGGAGACTATATAGCAATCAGCCCCAGCATTTT.

This clonotype was picked up many times. The V gene is TRBV27, the J gene TRBJ2-5; TRBD2 might be the D (5 bases). Germline V CDR1 and CDR2: MNHEY, SMNVEV (reference sequence). Trimming took off 2 bases at V and 9 bases at J, with 13 bases between the two ends. The CDR3 has 13 residues. In DNA, the CDR3 is TGTGCCAGCAGTTTACCGGGATCCTTGGCCCAGTACTTC. Protein product: CASSLPGSLAQYF.

This clonotype was counted ten times or more. The chain combines TRBV7-2 with TRBJ2-1; the D call may be TRBD1 or TRBD2 (6 bases each). With 1 base removed from V and 8 bases from J, the gap between germline ends came to 12 bases. Germline CDR1 is SGHTA and CDR2 is FQGNSA. The CDR3 sequence is 14 residues long. CDR3 bases: TGTGCCAGCAGCTTAGGTTTTCGGGGGCATGAGCAGTTCTTC. It is translated as CASSLGFRGHEQFF.

With regard to this clonotype: This could be a read error, since a much larger clone is one nucleotide away. The rearrangement links TRBV2 to TRBJ1-1, with 7 bases fitting TRBD1. V gave up 6 bases and J gave up 5 bases; unmatched junction bases: 9. Germline CDR1 SNHLY, CDR2 FYNNEI. This CDR3 is built from 14 residues. CDR3 DNA: TGTGCCAGCAGAGGAACAGGGGCCACTACTGAAGCTTTCTTT. It codes for CASRGTGATTEAFF.

This rearrangement joins TRBV20-1 to TRBJ2-7; 7 positions agree with TRBD1. The CDR3 loop spans 15 amino acids. V was pared by 5 bases and J by 7 bases, with 17 bases of the junction left unmatched. Germline CDR1 and CDR2: DFQATT and SNEGSKA (reference sequence). The CDR3 sequence is CSAPLRSGGLGEQYF. The CDR3 coding sequence is TGCAGTGCTCCCCTCCGTTCAGGGGGTCTTGGGGAGCAGTACTTC.

This clonotype was seen a few times. This may be a read error, as it is one base from a much larger clone. V and J are TRBV28 and TRBJ2-4, with D possibly being TRBD1 (5 bases). The germline V and J ends were trimmed by 3 bases and 8 bases, with 23 bases remaining between them. The V gene's germline CDR1 is MDHEN and CDR2 SYDVKM. The CDR3 has 17 amino acids. This CDR3 is CASSLPGLGLSKDIQYF. The CDR3 DNA reads as TGTGCCAGCAGTTTGCCAGGGCTTGGCCTCTCTAAGGACATTCAGTACTTC.

This clonotype was detected ten times or more. The chain employs TRBV7-9 and TRBJ1-4; D gene unclear. Germline CDR1 is SEHNR and CDR2 is FQNEAQ (reference sequence). Trimming took off 3 bases at V and 0 bases at J, with 5 bases between the two ends. There are 14 residues in the CDR3. The CDR3 reads CASSFVATNEKLFF. The CDR3 DNA is TGTGCCAGCAGCTTCGTAGCAACTAATGAAAAACTGTTTTTT.

This clonotype was picked up many times. This rearrangement joins TRBV7-9 to TRBJ2-7, with D perhaps TRBD1 (5 bases). The V gene's germline CDR1 is SEHNR and CDR2 FQNEAQ (reference sequence). The CDR3 is 13 residues long. With 7 bases removed from V and 5 bases from J, the gap between germline ends came to 15 bases. The CDR3 sequence: CASTLGAPNEQYF. CDR3 in DNA: TGTGCCAGCACCCTAGGGGCACCTAACGAGCAGTACTTC.

This clonotype was seen at least ten times. The chain links TRBV6-6 to TRBJ1-3; D is possibly TRBD1 (5 bases). This CDR3 contains 16 residues. Between the trimmed V and J ends, which lost 6 bases and 0 bases, there was a span of 15 bases. Per the germline V gene, CDR1 is MNHNY and CDR2 is SVGAGI (reference sequence). CDR3 DNA: TGTGCCAGCAGCCTCTCACGGGGCCTCTCTGGAAACACCATATATTTT. It is translated as CASSLSRGLSGNTIYF.

This clonotype has a count of ten or more. J is TRBJ1-1 and V is TRBV2, with unresolved D. This CDR3 is built from 14 residues. CDR1 and CDR2 (germline): SNHLY, FYNNEI. V lost 8 bases, J lost 1 base, and 14 bases lay in between. The CDR3 is CASGNGQTNTEAFF. In DNA form, the CDR3 reads TGTGCCAGCGGAAACGGGCAGACGAACACTGAAGCTTTCTTT.

Regarding this clonotype: Given a far larger clone just one base away, this is likely a sequencing read error. The chain carries TRBV6-7 and TRBJ2-1, with 7 nucleotides matching TRBD1. TRBV6-7 is treated as an ORF (open reading frame) with a function not yet certain. CDR3 size: 12 residues. For the CDR3, the DNA is TGTCCCAGCAGTTACAGGGGAGCAGAGCAGTTCTTC. It translates to CPSSYRGAEQFF.

This clonotype was observed at least ten times. The chain recombines TRBV4-2 with TRBJ2-1; perhaps TRBD2 as D (6 bases). V was cut by 0 bases and J by 5 bases, with 14 bases left in between. The CDR3 totals 16 residues. Germline CDR1 reads LGHNA; CDR2 reads YNFKEQ. CDR3 sequence (DNA): TGTGCCAGCAGCCAAGACGGGGGTGGGACTGACAATGAGCAGTTCTTC. It yields the protein CASSQDGGGTDNEQFF.